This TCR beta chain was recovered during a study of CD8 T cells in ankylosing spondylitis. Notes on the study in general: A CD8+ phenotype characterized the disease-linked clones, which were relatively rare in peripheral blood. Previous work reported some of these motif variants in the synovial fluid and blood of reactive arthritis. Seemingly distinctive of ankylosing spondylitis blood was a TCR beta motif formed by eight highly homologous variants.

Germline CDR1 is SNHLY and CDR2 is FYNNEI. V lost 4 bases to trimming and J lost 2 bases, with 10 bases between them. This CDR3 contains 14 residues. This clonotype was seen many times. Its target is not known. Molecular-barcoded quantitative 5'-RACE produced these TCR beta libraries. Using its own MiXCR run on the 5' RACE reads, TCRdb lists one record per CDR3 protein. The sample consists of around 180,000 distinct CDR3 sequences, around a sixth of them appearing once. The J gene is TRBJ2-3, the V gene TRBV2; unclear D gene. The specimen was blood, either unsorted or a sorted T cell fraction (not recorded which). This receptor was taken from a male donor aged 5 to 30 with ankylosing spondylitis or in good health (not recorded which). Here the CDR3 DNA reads TGTGCCAGCAGTGTGACGGAGATCACAGATACGCAGTATTTT. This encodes CASSVTEITDTQYF.